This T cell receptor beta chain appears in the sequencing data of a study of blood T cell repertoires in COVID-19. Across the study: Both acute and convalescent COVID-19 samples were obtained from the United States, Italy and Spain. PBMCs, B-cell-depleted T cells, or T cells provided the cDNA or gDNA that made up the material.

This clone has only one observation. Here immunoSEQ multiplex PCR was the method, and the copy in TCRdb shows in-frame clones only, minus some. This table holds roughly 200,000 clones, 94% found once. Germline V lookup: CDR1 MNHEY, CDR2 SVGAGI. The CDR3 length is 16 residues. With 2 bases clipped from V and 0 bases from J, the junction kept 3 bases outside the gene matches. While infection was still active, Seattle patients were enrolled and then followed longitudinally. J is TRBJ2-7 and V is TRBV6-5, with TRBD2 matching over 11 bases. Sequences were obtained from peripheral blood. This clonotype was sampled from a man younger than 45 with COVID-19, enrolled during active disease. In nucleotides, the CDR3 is TGTGCCAGCAGTTACCTGGGACTAGCGGACTCCTACGAGCAGTACTTC. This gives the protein CASSYLGLADSYEQYF.